These 31 T cell receptor beta chains came from one sample sequenced in a study of OX40 agonist ivuxolimab in advanced cancers. Produced via immunoSEQ multiplex PCR; TCRdb's table is partial and in-frame only. The sample yields around 13,000 clones, around 76% seen once. This specimen was CD4+ or CD8+ T cells sorted from blood, taken in a trial of the OX40 agonist ivuxolimab. These receptors originate from an adult with an advanced solid tumor such as melanoma, head and neck, liver or kidney cancer.

This clone was recorded many times. The chain carries TRBV29-1 and TRBJ2-3; possibly TRBD1 or TRBD2 for D (6 bases each). There are 12 residues in the CDR3. V was trimmed by 5 bases and J by 3 bases, leaving 9 bases between them. Per the germline V gene, CDR1 is SQVTM and CDR2 is ANQGSEA. In nucleotides, the CDR3 is TGCAGCGTTTGGGGGGCAACAGATACGCAGTATTTT. Protein: CSVWGATDTQYF.

This sequence joins TRBV13 and TRBJ1-2, with TRBD1 matching over 9 bases. This CDR3 is 15 amino acids long. The ends lost 1 base at V and 8 bases at J; junction bases unmatched: 8. The germline V gene has CDR1 PRHDT and CDR2 FYEKMQ (reference sequence). The chain's CDR3 is CASSLEGQGVGGYTF. CDR3 coding DNA: TGTGCCAGCAGCTTAGAGGGACAGGGTGTGGGGGGCTACACCTTC. The full variable domain, in which reference TRBV13 and TRBJ1-2 provide the parts outside the CDR3, is AAGVIQSPRHLIKEKRETATLKCYPIPRHDTVYWYQQGPGQDPQFLISFYEKMQSDKGSIPDRFSAQQFSDYHSELNMSSLELGDSALYFCASSLEGQGVGGYTFGSGTRLTVV.

This chain joins TRBV9 and TRBJ1-3; TRBD1 is a possible D gene (5 bases). The CDR3 sequence is 17 residues long. The germline V gene has CDR1 SGDLS and CDR2 YYNGEE. Trimming stripped 3 bases from V and 0 bases from J, with 16 bases between. CDR3 region: CASSERWDFGSGNTIYF. The CDR3 nucleotides are TGTGCCAGCAGCGAGCGCTGGGACTTCGGCTCTGGAAACACCATATATTTT.

This clone turned up a few times. The chain uses TRBV5-4 and TRBJ1-5, with no clear D. CDR1 and CDR2 from the germline V gene are SGHNT and YYREEE (reference sequence). The CDR3 totals 11 residues. V was clipped by 2 bases and J by 4 bases, with 1 base between them. The CDR3 bases are TGTGCCAGCAGCTTAAATCAGCCCCAGCATTTT. It encodes CASSLNQPQHF.

V gene TRBV6-5 combines with J gene TRBJ1-5; D is unclear. Per germline, CDR1 MNHEY and CDR2 SVGAGI. The CDR3 contains 14 residues. Trimming pared 4 bases from V and 3 bases from J, leaving 10 bases between. Written as DNA, the CDR3 is TGTGCCAGCAGTTTCGGACTGATCAATCAGCCCCAGCATTTT. Amino acid sequence: CASSFGLINQPQHF.

This clone came up a few times. The CDR3 is CASRPRGLALGDEQFF. CDR3 sequence (DNA): TGCGCCAGCAGACCCCGAGGACTAGCCCTAGGGGATGAGCAGTTCTTC. This rearrangement joins TRBV5-1 to TRBJ2-1; 8 nucleotides agree with TRBD2. Germline V gene sequence: CDR1 SGHRS, CDR2 YFSETQ. The J segment lost 8 bases and the V segment lost 5 bases, leaving 15 bases of the junction unmatched. The CDR3 covers 16 residues. Combining the CDR3 with reference TRBV5-1 and TRBJ2-1 gives the whole variable domain KAGVTQTPRYLIKTRGQQVTLSCSPISGHRSVSWYQQTPGQGLQFLFEYFSETQRNKGNFPGRFSGRQFSNSRSEMNVSTLELGDSALYLCASRPRGLALGDEQFFGPGTRLTVL.

This chain connects TRBV30 to TRBJ2-7; 9 bases agree with TRBD2. Germline V gives CDR1 GTSNPN, CDR2 SVGIG (reference sequence). Germline trimming cut 5 bases from V and 3 bases from J; bases unmatched to any gene: 8. The CDR3 loop spans 14 amino acids. CDR3 residues: CAWGRERGDYEQYF. DNA of the CDR3: TGTGCCTGGGGCCGGGAGCGGGGGGACTACGAGCAGTACTTC.

In its sample, this clone was seen a few times. The V and J genes are TRBV15 and TRBJ2-7; 13 positions agree with TRBD2. Germline V CDR1 and CDR2: LNHNV, YYDKDF (reference sequence). The V gene end was trimmed by 1 base and the J gene end by 3 bases; junction bases not matched to a gene: 0. The CDR3 loop spans 15 amino acids. CDR3 coding DNA: TGTGCCACCAGCAGAGGGACTAGCGGGAGCTACGAGCAGTACTTC. This codes for CATSRGTSGSYEQYF. The full variable domain, with the rest looked up from reference TRBV15 and TRBJ2-7, is DAMVIQNPRYQVTQFGKPVTLSCSQTLNHNVMYWYQQKSSQAPKLLFHYYDKDFNNEADTPDNFQSRRPNTSFCFLDIRSPGLGDTAMYLCATSRGTSGSYEQYFGPGTRLTVT.

This sequence joins TRBV11-3 and TRBJ2-5, with D tentatively TRBD2 (6 bases). From germline, CDR1 is SGHNT and CDR2 YENEEA. The CDR3 runs 12 residues. Trimming removed 5 bases from V and 4 bases from J, with 8 bases in between. The CDR3 DNA follows: TGTGCCAGCAGCCGGGGACTAGAGACCCAGTACTTC. This translates into CASSRGLETQYF. The full variable domain, completed using reference TRBV11-3 and TRBJ2-5, is EAGVVQSPRYKIIEKKQPVAFWCNPISGHNTLYWYLQNLGQGPELLIRYENEEAVDDSQLPKDRFSAERLKGVDSTLKIQPAELGDSAVYLCASSRGLETQYFGPGTRLLVL.

The J gene is TRBJ2-7, the V gene TRBV27; possibly TRBD2 for D (6 bases). Germline CDR1 is MNHEY and CDR2 is SMNVEV (reference sequence). The length of the CDR3 is 15 residues. Trimming left V 2 bases short and J 5 bases short, with 16 bases between. The CDR3 DNA sequence: TGTGCCAGCAGTTTACTTGACGGGAGTGTGGACGAGCAGTACTTC. Residues: CASSLLDGSVDEQYF.

The V gene is TRBV7-9, the J gene TRBJ2-5; 8 bases agree with TRBD2. V was clipped by 6 bases and J by 5 bases; unmatched bases: 11. CDR1 SEHNR and CDR2 FQNEAQ come from the germline V gene (reference sequence). The CDR3 is made up of 15 amino acids. CDR3 residues: CASSYREGRVETQYF. CDR3 nucleotide sequence: TGTGCCAGCAGTTATCGGGAGGGCCGGGTGGAGACCCAGTACTTC.

The chain uses TRBV4-1 and TRBJ2-3, with TRBD2 as a possible D gene (6 bases). This CDR3 comprises 12 residues. With 3 bases removed from V and 10 bases from J, the gap between germline ends came to 11 bases. Germline V lookup: CDR1 MGHRA, CDR2 YSYEKL. DNA of the CDR3: TGCGCCAGCAGCCAGGGAGGAGGTGCGCAGTATTTT. This translates into CASSQGGGAQYF.

The V gene is TRBV5-6, the J gene TRBJ2-2, with a weak D call TRBD1 (5 bases). The CDR3 totals 13 residues. Germline assignment: CDR1 SGHDT and CDR2 YYEEEE. Trimming removed 2 bases at V and 7 bases at J, with 9 bases between. CDR3 nucleotides: TGTGCCAGCAGCTTAGGGGTAGGCGGGGAGCTGTTTTTT. It translates to CASSLGVGGELFF.

The chain joins TRBV19 to TRBJ1-2, with D hard to call. Trimming left V 6 bases short and J 4 bases short, with 12 bases between. The germline CDR1 and CDR2 sequences are LNHDA and SQIVND (reference sequence). The CDR3 runs 13 residues. CDR3 sequence: CASSHINSYGYTF. For the CDR3, the DNA is TGTGCCAGTAGCCATATCAACAGCTATGGCTACACCTTC.

The chain joins TRBV7-9 to TRBJ2-1; D call uncertain. Per the germline V gene, CDR1 is SEHNR and CDR2 is FQNEAQ (reference sequence). V lost 2 bases and J lost 5, with 16 bases in between. There are 16 residues in the CDR3. CDR3 DNA: TGTGCCAGCAGCTTAACCCTCTTCCAAGTAGACAATGAGCAGTTCTTC. Translated: CASSLTLFQVDNEQFF. The full variable domain, with the rest looked up from reference TRBV7-9 and TRBJ2-1, is DTGVSQNPRHKITKRGQNVTFRCDPISEHNRLYWYRQTLGQGPEFLTYFQNEAQLEKSRLLSDRFSAERPKGSFSTLEIQRTEQGDSAMYLCASSLTLFQVDNEQFFGPGTRLTVL.

This clone was detected a few times. CDR3 in DNA: TGTGCCAGCAGCCCCCAGACAGGGGTCAATGAGCAGTTCTTC. The encoded protein is CASSPQTGVNEQFF. This chain links TRBV9 with TRBJ2-1, with 8 bases aligning to TRBD1. The CDR3 spans 14 residues. V was pared by 4 bases and J by 6 bases, with 6 bases of the junction left unmatched. Germline V gene sequence: CDR1 SGDLS, CDR2 YYNGEE.

Of note for this clone: The sample contains more than one DNA sequence encoding this CDR3. The rearrangement links TRBV4-3 to TRBJ2-7; 12 nucleotides align to TRBD2. The CDR3 runs to 15 residues. J gave up 4 bases and V 2 bases, and 3 bases lay outside the gene matches. Germline-derived CDR1 and CDR2 are LGHNA and YSLEER. The CDR3 is CASSQTGLAGYEQYF. CDR3 bases: TGCGCCAGCAGCCAAACCGGACTAGCGGGATACGAGCAGTACTTC.

A few counts support this clone. The chain has TRBV5-4 and TRBJ1-1, with 8 bases that match TRBD1. With V trimmed by 4 bases and J by 5 bases, 7 bases remained unmatched. Germline values: CDR1 SGHNT, CDR2 YYREEE (reference sequence). CDR3 length: 14 residues. The CDR3 loop is CASSQDRVGTEAFF. Written as DNA, the CDR3 is TGTGCCAGCAGCCAGGACAGGGTAGGAACTGAAGCTTTCTTT. Using reference TRBV5-4 and TRBJ1-1 for the parts outside the CDR3, the full variable domain is ETGVTQSPTHLIKTRGQQVTLRCSSQSGHNTVSWYQQALGQGPQFIFQYYREEENGRGNFPPRFSGLQFPNYSSELNVNALELDDSALYLCASSQDRVGTEAFFGQGTRLTVV.

The V gene is TRBV6-1, the J gene TRBJ1-1; D gene unclear. V shed 2 bases and J shed 1 base, with 8 bases lying between them. This CDR3 has 14 amino acids. From germline, CDR1 is MNHNS and CDR2 SASEGT. The chain's CDR3 is CASSEFSGNTEAFF. The CDR3, as DNA: TGTGCCAGCAGTGAATTTTCAGGGAACACTGAAGCTTTCTTT.

This clone was seen a handful of times. The chain couples TRBV19 to TRBJ2-7, with TRBD1 matching over 9 bases. CDR1 and CDR2 from the germline V gene are LNHDA and SQIVND (reference sequence). This CDR3 region has 14 residues. V lost 5 bases, J lost 2 bases, and 4 bases stayed unmatched. The CDR3 is CASSPGQGPYEQYF. The CDR3 nucleotides are TGTGCCAGTAGTCCGGGACAGGGCCCCTACGAGCAGTACTTC.

The chain is built from TRBV9 and TRBJ1-2; 9 nucleotides match TRBD1. CDR1 is SGDLS and CDR2 is YYNGEE in the germline V gene. This CDR3 has 15 residues. V gave up 4 bases and J gave up 7 bases; unmatched junction bases: 11. The CDR3 DNA reads TGTGCCAGCAGCCCCCGGACAGGGGACTCGGGTGGCTACACCTTC. This translates into CASSPRTGDSGGYTF.

This clone has only one observation. This chain uses TRBV5-1 with TRBJ1-2; D is ambiguous. CDR1 is SGHRS and CDR2 is YFSETQ in the germline V gene. CDR3 length equals 16 residues. Between the trimmed V and J ends, which lost 0 bases and 0 bases, there was a span of 12 bases. CDR3 sequence (DNA): TGCGCCAGCAGCTTGGATGGGCCGCGAGCTAACTATGGCTACACCTTC. Translated: CASSLDGPRANYGYTF.

This rearrangement joins TRBV9 to TRBJ2-7; D is perhaps TRBD2 (6 bases). Per germline, CDR1 SGDLS and CDR2 YYNGEE. This CDR3 is 14 amino acids long. Trimming pared 4 bases from V and 5 bases from J, leaving 16 bases between. The DNA for the CDR3 is TGTGCCAGCAGCCCCGAGGCGGGACGCAACGAGCAGTACTTC. Amino acids: CASSPEAGRNEQYF.

V gene TRBV13 combines with J gene TRBJ2-1; TRBD1 aligns across 9 bases. The V and J ends lost 5 bases and 9 bases, in that order; junction bases with no gene match: 8. The germline gives CDR1 PRHDT, CDR2 FYEKMQ (reference sequence). This CDR3 has 14 amino acids. CDR3 in DNA: TGTGCCAGCAGCAGGGGGACAGGGTTCCCTGAGCAGTTCTTC. This translates into CASSRGTGFPEQFF.

CDR3 region: CASSMSLGELSYEQYF. The DNA for the CDR3 is TGTGCCAGTAGTATGTCCCTGGGGGAATTATCCTACGAGCAGTACTTC. The chain recombines TRBV19 with TRBJ2-7; D assignment may be TRBD1 or TRBD2 (5 bases each). Per germline, CDR1 LNHDA and CDR2 SQIVND (reference sequence). CDR3 length: 16 amino acids. V was clipped by 3 bases and J by 1 base, with 16 bases between them.

This clone is categorized as medium-sized (0.01 to 0.1%). CDR3 coding DNA: TGTGCCAGCAGCGGCCAAACTCCGGGACAACGCACAGATACGCAGTATTTT. It codes for CASSGQTPGQRTDTQYF. The rearrangement joins TRBV4-2 to TRBJ2-3, with a possible D match to TRBD1 (6 bases). Trimming took off 5 bases at V and 1 base at J, with 19 bases between the two ends. The CDR3 consists of 17 residues. Germline V CDR1 and CDR2: LGHNA, YNFKEQ.

This chain joins TRBV7-9 and TRBJ2-3; D is unresolved. V was trimmed by 2 bases and J by 3 bases, leaving 0 bases between them. This CDR3 spans 11 amino acids. CDR1 SEHNR and CDR2 FQNEAQ come from the germline V gene (reference sequence). The CDR3 DNA reads as TGTGCCAGCAGCTTAACAGATACGCAGTATTTT. Translating gives CASSLTDTQYF.

This rearrangement joins TRBV27 to TRBJ2-7; 12 nucleotides match TRBD2. The junction had 9 bases not matched to a gene; V was cut back by 5 bases and J by 4 bases. This CDR3 region has 16 residues. CDR1 MNHEY and CDR2 SMNVEV come from the germline V gene (reference sequence). CDR3 DNA sequence: TGTGCCAGCAGTCTCGGGACTAGCGGGCCCATATACGAGCAGTACTTC. Translated: CASSLGTSGPIYEQYF.

CDR3 DNA sequence: TGTGCCAGCAGCTTGTCGGCGGGGAGGAAAAAACTGTTTTTT. Protein product: CASSLSAGRKKLFF. This rearrangement joins TRBV5-6 to TRBJ1-4; D is undetermined. Germline loops: CDR1 SGHDT, CDR2 YYEEEE. The V end lost 1 base, the J end lost 9 bases, and 13 bases lay between the germline ends. The CDR3 loop spans 14 amino acids. The entire variable domain, with the rest obtained from reference TRBV5-6 and TRBJ1-4, is as follows: DAGVTQSPTHLIKTRGQQVTLRCSPKSGHDTVSWYQQALGQGPQFIFQYYEEEERQRGNFPDRFSGHQFPNYSSELNVNALLLGDSALYLCASSLSAGRKKLFFGSGTQLSVL.

The chain links TRBV5-6 to TRBJ2-1; 8 bases align to TRBD2. There are 15 residues in the CDR3. V gave up 2 bases and J gave up 4 bases; unmatched junction bases: 5. CDR1 and CDR2 from the germline V gene are SGHDT and YYEEEE. Here the CDR3 reads CASSFSGTLYNEQFF. CDR3 DNA: TGTGCCAGCAGCTTTAGCGGGACCCTTTACAATGAGCAGTTCTTC.

The chain recombines TRBV11-1 with TRBJ2-7, with D perhaps assigned TRBD1 or TRBD2 (5 bases each). Germline V gives CDR1 SGHAT, CDR2 FQDESV (reference sequence). Trimming stripped 3 bases from V and 1 base from J, with 10 bases between. CDR3 length: 14 amino acids. The CDR3 bases are TGTGCCAGCAGCTTCGGGACGGGGTCCTACGAGCAGTACTTC. Translating it yields CASSFGTGSYEQYF.